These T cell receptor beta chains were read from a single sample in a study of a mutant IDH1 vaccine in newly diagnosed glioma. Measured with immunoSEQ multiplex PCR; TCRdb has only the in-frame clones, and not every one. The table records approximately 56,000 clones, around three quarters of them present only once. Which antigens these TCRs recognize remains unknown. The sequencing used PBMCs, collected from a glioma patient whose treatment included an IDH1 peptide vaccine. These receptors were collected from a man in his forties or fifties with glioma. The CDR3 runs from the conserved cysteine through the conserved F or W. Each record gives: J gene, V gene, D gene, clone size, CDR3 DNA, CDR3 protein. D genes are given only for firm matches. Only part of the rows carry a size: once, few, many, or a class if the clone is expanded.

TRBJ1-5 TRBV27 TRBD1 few TGTGCCAGCAGTCCATATGGGACAGGGGTCTATCAGCCCCAGCATTTT CASSPYGTGVYQPQHF
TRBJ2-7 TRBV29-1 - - TGCAGCGTTGTTAGGGGGTGGAACGAGCAGTACTTC CSVVRGWNEQYF
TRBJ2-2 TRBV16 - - TGTGCCAGCAGCCGTACAGGCCTAATGAACACCGGGGAGCTGTTTTTT CASSRTGLMNTGELFF
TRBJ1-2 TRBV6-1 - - TGTGCCAGCAGTGAATGGTCACCTATTAACTATGGCTACACCTTC CASSEWSPINYGYTF
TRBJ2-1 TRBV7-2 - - TGTGCCAGCAGCCCAGGGAACCGTTACAATGAGCAGTTCTTC CASSPGNRYNEQFF
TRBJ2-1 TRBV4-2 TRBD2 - TGTGCCAGCAGCCAAGCTTACCTAGCGGGTGGCAATGAGCAGTTCTTC CASSQAYLAGGNEQFF
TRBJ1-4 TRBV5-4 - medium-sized TGTGCCAGCAGTCTAAGGGCCGACGGTGAAAAACTGTTTTTT CASSLRADGEKLFF
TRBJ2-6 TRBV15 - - TGTGCCACCAGCAGAGACGTCATCTCTGGGGCCAACGTCCTGACTTTC CATSRDVISGANVLTF
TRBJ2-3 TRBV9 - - TGTGCCAGCAGCACCTACGAGGGGAGAACAGATACGCAGTATTTT CASSTYEGRTDTQYF
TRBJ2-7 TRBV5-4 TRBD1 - TGTGCCAGCAGCACCTTCGACAGGGGGCTGGAGCAGTACTTC CASSTFDRGLEQYF
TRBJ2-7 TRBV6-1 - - TGTGCCAGCAGCCCCTCCTACGAGCAGTACTTC CASSPSYEQYF
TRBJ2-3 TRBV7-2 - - TGTGCCAGCACCTTCACAGATACGCAGTATTTT CASTFTDTQYF
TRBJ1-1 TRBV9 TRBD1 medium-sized TGTGCCAGCAGCGGACAGGGGCTGACTGAAGCTTTCTTT CASSGQGLTEAFF
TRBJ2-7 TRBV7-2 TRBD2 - TGTGCCAGCAGCTCCGCGGGGGGGTCCAACGAGCAGTACTTC CASSSAGGSNEQYF
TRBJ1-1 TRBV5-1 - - TGCGCCAGCAGCTTGCGACCCCGGGAGGACACTGAAGCTTTCTTT CASSLRPREDTEAFF
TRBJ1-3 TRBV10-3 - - TGTGCCATCAGTGAGGAAAGGGACACCATATATTTT CAISEERDTIYF
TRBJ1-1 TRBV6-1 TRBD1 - TGTGCCAGCACTGGACAGGGAGCGAACACTGAAGCTTTCTTT CASTGQGANTEAFF
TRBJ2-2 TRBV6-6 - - TGTGCCAGCAGTTACTACACGTGGTTTTTT CASSYYTWFF
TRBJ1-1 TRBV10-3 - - TGTGCCACCAGGGGAGCAGGGAGGAACACTGAAGCTTTCTTT CATRGAGRNTEAFF
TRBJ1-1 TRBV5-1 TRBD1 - TGCGCCAGCAGCCCTCAGGACAGGGGGCGGACTGAAGCTTTCTTT CASSPQDRGRTEAFF
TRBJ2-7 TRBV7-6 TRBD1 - TGTGCCAGCAGCCCGGCCCGACAGGGCTTCTACGAGCAGTACTTC CASSPARQGFYEQYF
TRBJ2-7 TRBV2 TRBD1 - TGTGCCAGCAGAACGACAGGGGGCTCCTACGAGCAGTACTTC CASRTTGGSYEQYF
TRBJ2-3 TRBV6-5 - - TGTGCCAGCAGAATGGGGTTTCGGAATACGCAGTATTTT CASRMGFRNTQYF
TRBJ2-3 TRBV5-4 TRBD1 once TGTGCCAGCAGCTTGGGGACAGGGAGTGCGGATACGCAGTATTTT CASSLGTGSADTQYF
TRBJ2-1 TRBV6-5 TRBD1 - TGTGCCAGCAGTCGACAGGGATACGAGCAGTTCTTC CASSRQGYEQFF
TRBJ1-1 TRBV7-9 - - TGTGCCAGCAGCTTAGAGGGACAATGGAACACTGAAGCTTTCTTT CASSLEGQWNTEAFF
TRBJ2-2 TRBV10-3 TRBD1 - TGTGCCACGCAAGACAGGGGGAGTACCGGGGAGCTGTTTTTT CATQDRGSTGELFF
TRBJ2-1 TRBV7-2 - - TGTGCCAGCAGCCCGGGCCCCAAGGATGAGCAGTTCTTC CASSPGPKDEQFF
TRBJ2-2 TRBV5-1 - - TGCGCCAGCAGTTTGCAGACAGGCGCGAACACCGGGGAGCTGTTTTTT CASSLQTGANTGELFF
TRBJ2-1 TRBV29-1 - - TGCAGCGTTGTCCCCATCGACACTGAGCAGTTCTTC CSVVPIDTEQFF
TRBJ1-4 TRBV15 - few TGTGCCACCGAGAAAGGGACGTTCGGGAAACTGTTTTTT CATEKGTFGKLFF
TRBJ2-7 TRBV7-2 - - TGTGCCAGCAGCCCGCGACAGAGTACCTACGAGCAGTACTTC CASSPRQSTYEQYF
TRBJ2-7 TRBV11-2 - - TGTGCCAGCAGCTTGCAGGGGCTAAGCTCCTACGAGCAGTACTTC CASSLQGLSSYEQYF
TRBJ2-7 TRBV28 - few TGTGCCAGCAGTTTATTGCCGGGAATCACCTACGAGCAGTACTTC CASSLLPGITYEQYF
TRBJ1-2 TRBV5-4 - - TGTGCCAGCAAAACGTGGGACGGGAAGGGTGGCTACACCTTC CASKTWDGKGGYTF
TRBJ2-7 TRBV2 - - TGTGCCACCTCTGAAGTCTCCTACGAGCAGTACTTC CATSEVSYEQYF
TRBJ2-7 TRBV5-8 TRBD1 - TGTGCCAGCAGCTTGGCTGGGACAGGTACCGAGCAGTACTTC CASSLAGTGTEQYF
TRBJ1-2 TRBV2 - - TGTGCCAGCAGACTCGCCTATGGCTACACCTTC CASRLAYGYTF
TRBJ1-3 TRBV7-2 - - TGTGCCAGCAGCTTAAAGTTCTCTGGAAACACCATATATTTT CASSLKFSGNTIYF
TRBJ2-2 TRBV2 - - TGTGCCAGCAGGGTCAGGGAAGGCCCCGGGGAGCTGTTTTTT CASRVREGPGELFF
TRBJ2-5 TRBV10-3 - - TGTGCCATCAGGCCGGTGGGCGAAGAGACCCAGTACTTC CAIRPVGEETQYF
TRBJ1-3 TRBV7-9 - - TGTGCCAGCAGCCAGGACAGATTTCACTACTCTGGAAACACCATATATTTT CASSQDRFHYSGNTIYF
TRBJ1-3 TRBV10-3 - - TGTGCCATCAGTGGGTCTAGGTCTGGAAACACCATATATTTT CAISGSRSGNTIYF
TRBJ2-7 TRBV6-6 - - TGTGCCAGCACCGGGACCGAAAGCTCCTACGAGCAGTACTTC CASTGTESSYEQYF
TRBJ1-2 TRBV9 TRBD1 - TGTGCCAGCAGCCCCGGGGACAGGGGACATGGCTACACCTTC CASSPGDRGHGYTF
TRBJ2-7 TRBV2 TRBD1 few TGTGCCAGCAGTGTAAAGGGACAGGGGGCGGGCGAGCAGTACTTC CASSVKGQGAGEQYF
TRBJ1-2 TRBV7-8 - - TGTGCCAGCAGCTCAGCCTTACTCGGCTACACCTTC CASSSALLGYTF
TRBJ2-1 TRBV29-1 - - TGCAGCGTGAGACTCTCCCAACTTTCCAATGAGCAGTTCTTC CSVRLSQLSNEQFF
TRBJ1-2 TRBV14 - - TGTGCCAGCAGCCAAGATCGGATTGGCTACACCTTC CASSQDRIGYTF
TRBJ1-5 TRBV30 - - TGTGCCTGGAGTGCAGTAGACCCCGTAAGGGAGCCCCAGCATTTT CAWSAVDPVREPQHF
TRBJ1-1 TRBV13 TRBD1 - TGTGCCAGCAGCTCCGTCACAGGGGGTCACACTGAAGCTTTCTTT CASSSVTGGHTEAFF
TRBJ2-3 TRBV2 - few TGTGCCAGCAGTGATCCGAGAATGTCAGATACGCAGTATTTT CASSDPRMSDTQYF
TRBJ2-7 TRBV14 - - TGTGCCAGCAGCCGCGGACCGCTCTCATACTACGAGCAGTACTTC CASSRGPLSYYEQYF
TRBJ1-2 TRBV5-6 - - TGTGCCAGCAGCTTGAGCCCGGAGTATGGCTACACCTTC CASSLSPEYGYTF